Ten or more counts support the clone carrying this T cell receptor beta chain. Its target is unknown. TCRdb reprocessed the reads with MiXCR, giving one entry per CDR3 protein. The sample records around 69,000 distinct CDR3 sequences, about 20% being singletons. This CDR3 is 14 amino acids long. After removal of 5 bases from V and 8 bases from J, the junction contained 9 bases not matched to a gene. Germline CDR1 and CDR2: SGHTA and FQGTGA. The data were taken from a study of T cell repertoires in cytomegalovirus infection. Study overall: Matching HLA type and CMV infection were both indicated by public TCR beta signatures.

This chain joins TRBV7-3 and TRBJ1-2, with TRBD1 identical over 9 bases. This receptor was taken from a human donor in good health (CMV status not recorded). Some clones in this sample may be carry-over from other donors' samples. Source: CD8+ T cells from cultured PBMCs, taken from culture after CMV antigen stimulation. The CDR3 DNA reads TGTGCCAGCAGCAGGGGACAGGGATCGGGCGGCTACACCTTC. Its translation is CASSRGQGSGGYTF.